This TCR beta chain was identified during a study of cytotoxic CD8 clonotypes in ibrutinib-treated CLL. About the study: After treatment lasting a median 12 months, range 6 to 36, response samples were collected.

The length of the CDR3 is 14 residues. Trimming removed 5 bases from V and 7 bases from J, with 14 bases in between. The germline CDR1 and CDR2 sequences are MNHNY and SVGAGI (reference sequence). This clone was seen a few times. The antigen is unknown. Findings and limits, study-wide: Sustained-remission and progressing patients had unequal sampling times.

TCRdb keeps only in-frame clones here, not all; method: immunoSEQ multiplex PCR. The sample includes approximately 320,000 clones, 67% seen only once; the top ten take under 8%. This sequence was found in a human donor with chronic lymphocytic leukemia. This specimen was PBMCs, taken after 36 months of ibrutinib treatment. The chain is built from TRBV6-6 and TRBJ1-4; possible D gene TRBD1, 5 bases. The CDR3 coding sequence is TGTGCCAGCAGTGCCTCGGGGGGAGGTGAAAAACTGTTTTTT. Translating it yields CASSASGGGEKLFF.